A single T cell receptor (beta chain) is shown here with its context. Its antigen is currently unknown. The data were obtained in a study of shared clonotypes between healthy human individuals. Whole-study results and caveats: Though the depth was large, rarefaction showed that sorted-subset sequencing was incomplete.

Between the trimmed V and J ends, which lost 7 bases and 2 bases, there was a span of 11 bases. The germline CDR1 and CDR2 sequences are MDHEN and SYDVKM. CDR3 length equals 13 residues. Some clones are missing from TCRdb's copy, which holds only in-frame ones; the method was immunoSEQ multiplex PCR. Of 1.6 million or so clones in the sample, approximately 96% were seen once. V gene TRBV28 combines with J gene TRBJ1-1; D unresolved. This sequence was found in a man aged 25-40 years in good health. The specimen was naive CD4+ T cells sorted from blood. Subset indicated: CD45RA+ positively selected. Written as DNA, the CDR3 is TGTGCCAGCATCGACCGAATTAACACTGAAGCTTTCTTT. Encoded protein: CASIDRINTEAFF.